This T cell receptor beta chain stems from a study of OX40 agonist ivuxolimab in advanced cancers. The overall study: The study treated patients with ivuxolimab, an agonistic anti-OX40 (CD134) antibody.

Clones were sequenced by immunoSEQ multiplex PCR, and TCRdb holds only the in-frame ones, with some missing. The data contain almost 50,000 clones, 70% to 90% of them singletons. CDR1 and CDR2 (germline): KGHSH, LQKENI. CDR3 length equals 15 residues. Trimming took 2 bases from V and 4 from J, leaving 14 bases between them. The starting material was CD4+ or CD8+ T cells sorted from blood, obtained in a trial of the OX40 agonist ivuxolimab. The clonotype originates from an adult with an advanced solid tumor such as melanoma, head and neck, liver or kidney cancer. This chain uses TRBV18 with TRBJ2-5; D might be TRBD2 (6 bases). The CDR3 nucleotides read TGTGCCAGCTCACCAAACACGGGAGCAGGAGAGACCCAGTACTTC. This gives the protein CASSPNTGAGETQYF.